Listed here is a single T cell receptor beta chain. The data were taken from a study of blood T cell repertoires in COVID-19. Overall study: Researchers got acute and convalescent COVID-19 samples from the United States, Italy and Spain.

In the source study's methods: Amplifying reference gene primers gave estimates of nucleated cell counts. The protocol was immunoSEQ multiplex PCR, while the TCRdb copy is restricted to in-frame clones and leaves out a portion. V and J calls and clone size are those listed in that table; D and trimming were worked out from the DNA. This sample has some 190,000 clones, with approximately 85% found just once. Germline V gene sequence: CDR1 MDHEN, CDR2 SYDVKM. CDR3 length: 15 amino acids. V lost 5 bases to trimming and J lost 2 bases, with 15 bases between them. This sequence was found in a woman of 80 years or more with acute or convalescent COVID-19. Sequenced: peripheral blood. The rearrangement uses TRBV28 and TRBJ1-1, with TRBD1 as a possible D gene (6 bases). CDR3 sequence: CASSKTGTINTEAFF. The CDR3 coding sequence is TGTGCCAGCAGTAAAACCGGGACAATAAACACTGAAGCTTTCTTT.